Sequencing of this T cell receptor (beta chain) was carried out in a study of blood T cells in healthy people across ages. Study context: Template switching recovered approximately one barcoded beta molecule for every two T cells. Study-level findings and limits: Age showed a roughly linear inverse relationship with TCR beta diversity per million T cells.

With regard to this clonotype: Its specificity is not known.

Between the trimmed V and J ends, which lost 0 bases and 2 bases, there was a span of 11 bases. Germline CDR1 is SGHRS and CDR2 is YFSETQ. This CDR3 has 15 amino acids. A sample-barcoded 5' primer and a J-beta primer mix were used in a second PCR of roughly 7 to 11 cycles. TCRdb passed the 5' RACE reads through MiXCR, listing each CDR3 protein once. This sample has roughly 1,300,000 distinct CDR3 sequences; around 59% occur once, and the top ten carry under 8.5%. The clonotype was recovered from a man aged 18 to 29 in good health. The sample was blood. This chain uses TRBV5-1 with TRBJ2-5; D unclear. CDR3 in amino acids: CASSLVPRTQETQYF. DNA of the CDR3: TGCGCCAGCAGCTTGGTTCCTAGGACGCAAGAGACCCAGTACTTC.